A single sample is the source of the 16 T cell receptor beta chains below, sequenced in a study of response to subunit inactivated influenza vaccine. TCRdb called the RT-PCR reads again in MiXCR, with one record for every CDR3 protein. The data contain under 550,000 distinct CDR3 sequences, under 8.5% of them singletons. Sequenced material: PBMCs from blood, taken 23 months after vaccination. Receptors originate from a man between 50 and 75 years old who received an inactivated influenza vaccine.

The CDR3 is CSSKRTGNEQFF. The DNA of the CDR3 is TGCAGTTCAAAACGGACAGGGAATGAGCAGTTCTTC. The rearrangement uses TRBV20-1 and TRBJ2-1, with TRBD1 identical over 8 bases. Losses at the gene ends were 8 bases for V and 7 bases for J; bases not matched to a gene: 7. Germline V gene data show CDR1 as DFQATT and CDR2 as SNEGSKA (reference sequence). This CDR3 is built from 12 residues.

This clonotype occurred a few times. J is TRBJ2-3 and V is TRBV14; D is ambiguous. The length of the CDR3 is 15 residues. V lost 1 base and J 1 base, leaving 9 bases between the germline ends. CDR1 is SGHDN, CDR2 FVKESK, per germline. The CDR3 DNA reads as TGTGCCAGCAGCCAAGGGGCGCGAGGCACAGATACGCAGTATTTT. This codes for CASSQGARGTDTQYF.

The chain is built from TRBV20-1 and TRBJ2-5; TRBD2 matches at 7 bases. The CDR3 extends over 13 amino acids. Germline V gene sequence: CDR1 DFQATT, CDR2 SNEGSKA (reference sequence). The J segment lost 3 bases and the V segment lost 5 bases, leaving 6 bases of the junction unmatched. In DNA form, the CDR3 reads TGCAGTGCTCCAGAGCGGGGAAAAGAGACCCAGTACTTC. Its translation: CSAPERGKETQYF.

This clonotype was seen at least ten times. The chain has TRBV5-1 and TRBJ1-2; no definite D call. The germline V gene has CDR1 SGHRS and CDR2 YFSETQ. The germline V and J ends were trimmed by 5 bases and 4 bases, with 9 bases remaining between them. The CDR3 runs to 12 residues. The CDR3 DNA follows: TGCGCCAGCAGGGCGTCCAGCTATGGCTACACCTTC. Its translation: CASRASSYGYTF.

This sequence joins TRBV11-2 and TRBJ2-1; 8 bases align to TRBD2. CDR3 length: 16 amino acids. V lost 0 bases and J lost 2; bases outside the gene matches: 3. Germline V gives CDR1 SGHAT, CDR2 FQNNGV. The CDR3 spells CASSLEAGAPYNEQFF. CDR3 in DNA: TGTGCCAGCAGCTTAGAAGCGGGGGCTCCCTACAATGAGCAGTTCTTC.

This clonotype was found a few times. Here the CDR3 reads CASRGQGGVEKLFF. DNA of the CDR3: TGTGCCAGCAGAGGACAGGGGGGCGTTGAAAAACTGTTTTTT. V usage is TRBV2 and J usage is TRBJ1-4; 10 bases map to TRBD1. Per the germline V gene, CDR1 is SNHLY and CDR2 is FYNNEI. This CDR3 spans 14 amino acids. Trimming at V came to 6 bases and at J to 7 bases, leaving 5 bases not matched to a gene. The full variable domain, completed using reference TRBV2 and TRBJ1-4, is EPEVTQTPSHQVTQMGQEVILRCVPISNHLYFYWYRQILGQKVEFLVSFYNNEISEKSEIFDDQFSVERPDGSNFTLKIRSTKLEDSAMYFCASRGQGGVEKLFFGSGTQLSVL.

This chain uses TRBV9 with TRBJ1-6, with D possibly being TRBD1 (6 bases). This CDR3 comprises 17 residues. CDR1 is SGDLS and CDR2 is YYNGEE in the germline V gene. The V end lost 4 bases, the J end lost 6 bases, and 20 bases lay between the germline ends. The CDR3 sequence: CASSNSRGVDSNSPLHF. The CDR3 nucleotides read TGTGCCAGCAGCAACAGTAGGGGAGTGGACAGTAATTCACCCCTCCACTTT. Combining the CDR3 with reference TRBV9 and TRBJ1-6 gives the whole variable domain DSGVTQTPKHLITATGQRVTLRCSPRSGDLSVYWYQQSLDQGLQFLIQYYNGEERAKGNILERFSAQQFPDLHSELNLSSLELGDSALYFCASSNSRGVDSNSPLHFGNGTRLTVT.

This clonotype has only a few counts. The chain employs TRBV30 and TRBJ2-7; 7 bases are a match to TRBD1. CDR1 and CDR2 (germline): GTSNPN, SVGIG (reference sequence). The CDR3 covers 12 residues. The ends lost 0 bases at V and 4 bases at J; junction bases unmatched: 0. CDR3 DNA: TGTGCCTGGAGTGTACAGGGGTACGAGCAGTACTTC. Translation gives CAWSVQGYEQYF. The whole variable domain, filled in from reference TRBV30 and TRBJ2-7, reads SQTIHQWPATLVQPVGSPLSLECTVEGTSNPNLYWYRQAAGRGLQLLFYSVGIGQISSEVPQNLSASRPQDRQFILSSKKLLLSDSGFYLCAWSVQGYEQYFGPGTRLTVT.

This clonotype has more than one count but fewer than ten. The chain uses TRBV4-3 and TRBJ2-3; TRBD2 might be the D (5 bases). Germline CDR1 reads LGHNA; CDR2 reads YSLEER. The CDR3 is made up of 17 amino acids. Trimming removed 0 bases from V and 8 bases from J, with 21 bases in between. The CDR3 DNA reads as TGCGCCAGCAGCCAAGATAAACTAGTTAGAGGTTATGTTACGCAGTATTTT. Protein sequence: CASSQDKLVRGYVTQYF.

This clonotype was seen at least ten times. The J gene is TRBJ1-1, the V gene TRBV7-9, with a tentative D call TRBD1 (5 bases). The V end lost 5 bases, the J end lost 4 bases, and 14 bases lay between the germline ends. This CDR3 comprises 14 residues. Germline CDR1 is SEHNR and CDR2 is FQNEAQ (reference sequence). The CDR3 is CASSPQAGTTEAFF. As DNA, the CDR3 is TGTGCCAGCAGCCCTCAGGCGGGGACCACTGAAGCTTTCTTT.

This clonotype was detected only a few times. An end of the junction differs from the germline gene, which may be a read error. CDR3 nucleotide sequence: TGTGCCAGCAGTTCTCGGACAGGGGCCCGGGAGCGCTTC. It yields the protein CASSSRTGARERF. The chain couples TRBV12-3 or TRBV12-4 to TRBJ1-2; 9 nucleotides align to TRBD1. The CDR3 covers 13 residues.

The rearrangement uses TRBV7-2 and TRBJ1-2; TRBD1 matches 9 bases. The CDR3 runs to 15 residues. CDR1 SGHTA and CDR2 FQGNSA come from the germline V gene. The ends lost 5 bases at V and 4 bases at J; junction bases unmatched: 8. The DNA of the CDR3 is TGTGCCAGCAGCGCGGGACAGGGAACAGGCTATGGCTACACCTTC. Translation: CASSAGQGTGYGYTF.

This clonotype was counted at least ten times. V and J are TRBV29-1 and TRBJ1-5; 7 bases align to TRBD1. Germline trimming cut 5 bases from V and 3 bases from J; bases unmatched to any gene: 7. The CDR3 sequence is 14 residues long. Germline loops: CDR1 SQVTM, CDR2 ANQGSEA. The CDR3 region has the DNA TGCAGCGTTCGGCAGGGGGGGGCCAATCAGCCCCAGCATTTT. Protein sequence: CSVRQGGANQPQHF.

CDR3: CASSPPSGREAFF. The DNA of the CDR3 is TGTGCCAGCAGTCCCCCCTCAGGAAGGGAAGCTTTCTTT. The V call is TRBV6-1, the J call TRBJ1-1; the D is unclear. Germline-derived CDR1 and CDR2 are MNHNS and SASEGT. CDR3 length: 13 amino acids. Trimming removed 5 bases from V and 8 bases from J, with 15 bases in between.

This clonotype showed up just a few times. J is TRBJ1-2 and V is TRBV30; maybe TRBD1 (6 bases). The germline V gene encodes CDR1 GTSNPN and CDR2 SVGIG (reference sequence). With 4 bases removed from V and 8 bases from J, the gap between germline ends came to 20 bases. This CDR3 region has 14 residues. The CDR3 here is CAWITHGGSRGYTF. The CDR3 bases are TGTGCCTGGATAACCCACGGGGGCTCTAGGGGCTACACCTTC.

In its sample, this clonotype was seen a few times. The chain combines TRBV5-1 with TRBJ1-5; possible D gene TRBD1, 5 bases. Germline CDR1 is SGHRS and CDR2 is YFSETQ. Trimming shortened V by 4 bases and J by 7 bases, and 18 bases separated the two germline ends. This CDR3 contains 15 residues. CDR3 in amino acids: CASSPDGSGYQPQHF. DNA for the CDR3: TGCGCCAGCAGCCCGGATGGATCAGGGTACCAGCCCCAGCATTTT.